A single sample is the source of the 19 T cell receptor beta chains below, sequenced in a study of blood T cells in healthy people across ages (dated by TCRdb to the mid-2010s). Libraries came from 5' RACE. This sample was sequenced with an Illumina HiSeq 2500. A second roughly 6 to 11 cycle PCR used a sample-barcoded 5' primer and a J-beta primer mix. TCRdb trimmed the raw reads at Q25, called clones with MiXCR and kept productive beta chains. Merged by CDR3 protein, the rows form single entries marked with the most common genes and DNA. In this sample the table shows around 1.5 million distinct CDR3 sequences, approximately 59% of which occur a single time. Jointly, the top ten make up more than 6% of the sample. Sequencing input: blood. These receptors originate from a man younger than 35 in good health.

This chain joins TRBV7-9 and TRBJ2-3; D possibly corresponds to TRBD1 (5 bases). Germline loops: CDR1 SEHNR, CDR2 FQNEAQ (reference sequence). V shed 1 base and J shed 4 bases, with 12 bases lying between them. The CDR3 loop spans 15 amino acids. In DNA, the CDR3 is TGTGCCAGCAGCTTAGATCAGGGTTTGGCAGATACGCAGTATTTT. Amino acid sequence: CASSLDQGLADTQYF.

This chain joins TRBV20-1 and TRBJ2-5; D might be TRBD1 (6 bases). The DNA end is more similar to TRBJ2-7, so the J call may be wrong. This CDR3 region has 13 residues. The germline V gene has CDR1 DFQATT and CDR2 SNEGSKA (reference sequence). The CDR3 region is CSAEPGRGYEQYF. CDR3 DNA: TGCAGTGCTGAACCCGGCAGGGGCTACGAGCAGTACTTC.

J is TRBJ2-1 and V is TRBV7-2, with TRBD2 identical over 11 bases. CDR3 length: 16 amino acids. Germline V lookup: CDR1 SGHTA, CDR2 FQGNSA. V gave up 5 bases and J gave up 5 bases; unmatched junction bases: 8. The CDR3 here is CASSPNSGRANNEQFF. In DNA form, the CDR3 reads TGTGCCAGCAGCCCCAATAGCGGGAGGGCCAACAATGAGCAGTTCTTC.

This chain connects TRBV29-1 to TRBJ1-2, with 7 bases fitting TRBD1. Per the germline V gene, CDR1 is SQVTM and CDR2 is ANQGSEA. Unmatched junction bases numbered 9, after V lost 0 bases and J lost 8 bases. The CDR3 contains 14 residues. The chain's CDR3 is CSVEDTSRQGGYTF. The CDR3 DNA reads TGCAGCGTTGAAGATACGAGCAGACAGGGAGGCTACACCTTC.

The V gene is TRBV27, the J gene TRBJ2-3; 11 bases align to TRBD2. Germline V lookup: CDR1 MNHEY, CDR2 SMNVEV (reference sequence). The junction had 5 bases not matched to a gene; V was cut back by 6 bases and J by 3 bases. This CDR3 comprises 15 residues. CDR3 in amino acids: CASRVAGGPTDTQYF. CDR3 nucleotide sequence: TGTGCCAGCAGGGTAGCGGGAGGGCCGACAGATACGCAGTATTTT.

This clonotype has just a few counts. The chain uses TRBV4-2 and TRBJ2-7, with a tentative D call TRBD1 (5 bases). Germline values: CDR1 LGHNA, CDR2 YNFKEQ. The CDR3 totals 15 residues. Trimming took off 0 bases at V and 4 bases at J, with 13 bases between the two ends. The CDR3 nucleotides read TGTGCCAGCAGCCAAGAATGGCAGGGTTATTACGAGCAGTACTTC. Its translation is CASSQEWQGYYEQYF.

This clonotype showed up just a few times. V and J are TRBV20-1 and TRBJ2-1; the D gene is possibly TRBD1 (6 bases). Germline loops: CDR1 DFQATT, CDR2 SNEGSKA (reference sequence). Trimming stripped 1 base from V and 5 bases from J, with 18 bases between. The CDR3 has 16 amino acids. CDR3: CSARAPRGKGHNEQFF. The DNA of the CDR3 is TGCAGTGCTAGAGCTCCCAGGGGCAAGGGGCACAATGAGCAGTTCTTC.

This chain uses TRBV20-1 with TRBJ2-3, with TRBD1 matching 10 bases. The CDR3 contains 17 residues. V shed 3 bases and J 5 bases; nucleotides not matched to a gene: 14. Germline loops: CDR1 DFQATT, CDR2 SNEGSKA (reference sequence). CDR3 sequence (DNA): TGCAGTGCTAGTCCCCCAATCGACAGGGGGCCGATAGATACGCAGTATTTT. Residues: CSASPPIDRGPIDTQYF.

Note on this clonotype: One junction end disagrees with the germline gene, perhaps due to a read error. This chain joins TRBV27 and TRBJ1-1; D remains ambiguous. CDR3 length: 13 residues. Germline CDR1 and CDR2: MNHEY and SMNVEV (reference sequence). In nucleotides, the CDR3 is TGTGCCAGCAGTTTATCGGAGAACGCTGAAGCTTTCTTT. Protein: CASSLSENAEAFF.

CDR3 amino acids: CASSLGTGVYGYTF. The DNA of the CDR3 is TGTGCCAGCAGCTTAGGAACAGGGGTCTATGGCTACACCTTC. The rearrangement uses TRBV7-9 and TRBJ1-2; TRBD1 matches at 7 bases. J gave up 4 bases and V 1 base, and 3 bases lay outside the gene matches. Germline CDR1 is SEHNR and CDR2 is FQNEAQ (reference sequence). CDR3 length equals 14 residues.

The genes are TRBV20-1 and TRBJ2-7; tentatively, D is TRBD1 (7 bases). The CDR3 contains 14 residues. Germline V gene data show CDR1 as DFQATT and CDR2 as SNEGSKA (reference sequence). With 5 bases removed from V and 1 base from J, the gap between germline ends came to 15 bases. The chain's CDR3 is CSAPRGAGSYEQYF. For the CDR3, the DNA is TGCAGTGCTCCCAGGGGGGCCGGTTCCTACGAGCAGTACTTC.

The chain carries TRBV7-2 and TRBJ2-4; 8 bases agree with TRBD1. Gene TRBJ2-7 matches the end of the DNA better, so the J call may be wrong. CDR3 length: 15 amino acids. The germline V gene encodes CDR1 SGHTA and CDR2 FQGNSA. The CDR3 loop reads CASSPSRQGFHEQYF. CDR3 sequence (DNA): TGTGCCAGCAGCCCGTCACGACAGGGGTTCCACGAGCAGTACTTC.

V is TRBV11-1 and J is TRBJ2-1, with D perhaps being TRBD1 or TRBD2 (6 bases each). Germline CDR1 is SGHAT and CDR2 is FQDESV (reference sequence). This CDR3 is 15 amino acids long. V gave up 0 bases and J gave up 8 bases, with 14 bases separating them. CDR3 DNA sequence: TGTGCCAGCAGCTTAGCGGGGGGCTCTGTCGATGAGCAGTTCTTC. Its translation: CASSLAGGSVDEQFF.

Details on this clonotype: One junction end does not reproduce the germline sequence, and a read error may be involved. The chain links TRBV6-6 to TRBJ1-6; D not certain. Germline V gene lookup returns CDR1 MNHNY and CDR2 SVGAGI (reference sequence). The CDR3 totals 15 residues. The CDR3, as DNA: TGCGCCAGCAGACTGAGCGAGGGAATCAGTTCACCCCTCCACTTT. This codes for CASRLSEGISSPLHF.

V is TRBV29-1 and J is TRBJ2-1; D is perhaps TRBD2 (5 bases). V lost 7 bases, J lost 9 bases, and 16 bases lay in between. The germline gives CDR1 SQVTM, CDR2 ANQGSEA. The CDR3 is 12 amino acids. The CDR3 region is CSALDWLGEQFF. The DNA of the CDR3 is TGCAGCGCCCTGGACTGGCTCGGTGAGCAGTTCTTC.

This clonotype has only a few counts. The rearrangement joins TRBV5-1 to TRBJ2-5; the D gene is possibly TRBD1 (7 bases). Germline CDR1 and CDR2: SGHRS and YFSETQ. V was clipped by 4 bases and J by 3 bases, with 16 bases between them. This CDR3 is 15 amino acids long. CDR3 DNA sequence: TGCGCCAGCAGCCTGGCGGGACAGATGAAAGAGACCCAGTACTTC. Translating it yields CASSLAGQMKETQYF.

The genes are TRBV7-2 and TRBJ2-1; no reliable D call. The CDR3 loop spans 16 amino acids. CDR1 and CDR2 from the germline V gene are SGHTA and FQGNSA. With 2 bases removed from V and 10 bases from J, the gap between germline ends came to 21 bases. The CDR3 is CASSLSSRGAIYEQFF. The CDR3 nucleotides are TGTGCCAGCAGCTTATCTTCCCGCGGAGCGATTTACGAGCAGTTCTTC. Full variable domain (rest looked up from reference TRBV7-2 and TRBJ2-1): GAGVSQSPSNKVTEKGKDVELRCDPISGHTALYWYRQSLGQGLEFLIYFQGNSAPDKSGLPSDRFSAERTGGSVSTLTIQRTQQEDSAVYLCASSLSSRGAIYEQFFGPGTRLTVL.

The CDR3 bases are TGTGCCAGCAGTTTTTTAGTGCGGGGGGCCAACGTCCTGACTTTC. Amino acids: CASSFLVRGANVLTF. V and J are TRBV27 and TRBJ2-6; D gene uncertain. The CDR3 extends over 15 amino acids. Germline CDR1 is MNHEY and CDR2 is SMNVEV (reference sequence). V dropped 3 bases and J dropped 4 bases, with 10 bases sitting between them.

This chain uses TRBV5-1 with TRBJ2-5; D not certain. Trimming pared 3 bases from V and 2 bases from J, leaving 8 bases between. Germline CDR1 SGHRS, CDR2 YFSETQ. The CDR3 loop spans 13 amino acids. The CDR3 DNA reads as TGCGCCAGCAGCTATCCAGCTCAAGAGACCCAGTACTTC. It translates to CASSYPAQETQYF. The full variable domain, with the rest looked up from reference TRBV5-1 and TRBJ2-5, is KAGVTQTPRYLIKTRGQQVTLSCSPISGHRSVSWYQQTPGQGLQFLFEYFSETQRNKGNFPGRFSGRQFSNSRSEMNVSTLELGDSALYLCASSYPAQETQYFGPGTRLLVL.